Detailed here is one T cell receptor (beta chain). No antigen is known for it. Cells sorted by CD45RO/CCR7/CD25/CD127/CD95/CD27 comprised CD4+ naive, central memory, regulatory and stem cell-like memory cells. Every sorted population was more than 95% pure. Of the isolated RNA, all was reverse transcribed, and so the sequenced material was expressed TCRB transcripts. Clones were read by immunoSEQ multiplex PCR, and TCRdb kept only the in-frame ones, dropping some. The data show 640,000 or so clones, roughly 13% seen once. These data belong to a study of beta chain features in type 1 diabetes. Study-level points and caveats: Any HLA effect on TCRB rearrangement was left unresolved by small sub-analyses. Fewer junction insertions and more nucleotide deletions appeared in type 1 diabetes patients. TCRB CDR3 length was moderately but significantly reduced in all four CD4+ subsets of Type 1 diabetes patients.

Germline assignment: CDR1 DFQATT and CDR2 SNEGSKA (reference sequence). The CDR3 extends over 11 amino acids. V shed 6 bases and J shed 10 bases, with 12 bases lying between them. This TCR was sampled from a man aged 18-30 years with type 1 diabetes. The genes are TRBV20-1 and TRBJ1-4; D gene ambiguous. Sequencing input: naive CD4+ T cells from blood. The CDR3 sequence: CSAGVSPKLFF. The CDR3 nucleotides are TGCAGTGCCGGGGTATCTCCAAAACTGTTTTTT.